This TCR beta chain comes out of a study of shared clonotypes between healthy human individuals. TCRdb's copy holds only in-frame clones and misses some; the assay was immunoSEQ multiplex PCR. Of about 600,000 clones listed, 97% are singletons. Adult donors, all healthy and HIV-negative, had no recent acute infections or vaccinations. The CDR3 is made up of 13 amino acids. Germline V gene sequence: CDR1 ENHRY, CDR2 SYGVKD. V lost 7 bases, J lost 4 bases, and 11 bases lay in between. This chain connects TRBV10-3 to TRBJ2-1; a weak D match, TRBD1 (6 bases). The sample was naive CD4+ T cells sorted from blood. The sample's subset: CD45RA+ positively selected. The clonotype was recovered from a woman in her 30s in good health. CDR3 in amino acids: CAIKRDNYNEQFF. The CDR3, as DNA: TGTGCCATCAAGAGGGACAATTACAATGAGCAGTTCTTC.